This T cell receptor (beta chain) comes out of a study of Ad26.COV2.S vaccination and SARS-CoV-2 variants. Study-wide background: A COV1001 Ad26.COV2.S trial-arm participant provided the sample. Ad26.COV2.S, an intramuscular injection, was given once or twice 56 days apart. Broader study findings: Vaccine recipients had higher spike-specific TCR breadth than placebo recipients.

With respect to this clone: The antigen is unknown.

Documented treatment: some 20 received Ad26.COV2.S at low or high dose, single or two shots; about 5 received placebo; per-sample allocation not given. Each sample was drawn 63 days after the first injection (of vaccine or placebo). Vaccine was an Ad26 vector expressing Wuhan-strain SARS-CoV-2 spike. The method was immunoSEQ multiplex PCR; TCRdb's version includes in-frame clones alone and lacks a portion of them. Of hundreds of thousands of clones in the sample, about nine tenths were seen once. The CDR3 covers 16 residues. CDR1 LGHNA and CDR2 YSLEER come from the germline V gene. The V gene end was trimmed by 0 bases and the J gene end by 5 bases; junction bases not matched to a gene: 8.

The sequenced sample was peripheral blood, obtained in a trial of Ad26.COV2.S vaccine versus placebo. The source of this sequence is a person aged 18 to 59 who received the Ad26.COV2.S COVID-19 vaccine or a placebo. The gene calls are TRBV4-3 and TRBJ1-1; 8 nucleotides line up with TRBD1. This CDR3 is CASSQDPAGGITEAFF. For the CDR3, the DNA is TGCGCCAGCAGCCAAGATCCCGCAGGGGGCATAACTGAAGCTTTCTTT.